This TCR beta chain was recorded in a study of T cell responses to AZD1222 COVID-19 vaccine. Study-level points and caveats: Scientists sampled the repertoires only once the peak T cell response had passed.

A word on this clone: Its antigen is still unknown.

Here immunoSEQ multiplex PCR was the method, and the copy in TCRdb shows in-frame clones only, minus some. The profile covers 150,000 or so clones, with approximately 90% appearing a single time and just under 7% taken by the ten largest. There are 15 residues in the CDR3. Germline assignment: CDR1 SGHVS and CDR2 FQNEAQ. V was cut by 6 bases and J by 1 base, with 15 bases left in between. The source was peripheral blood, collected after recovery from COVID-19. The J gene is TRBJ1-2, the V gene TRBV7-8; D is possibly TRBD1 (6 bases). The origin of this receptor is an adult who had recovered from COVID-19. The CDR3 loop reads CASSANGGLNYGYTF. The DNA of the CDR3 is TGTGCCAGCAGTGCGAATGGGGGGCTTAACTATGGCTACACCTTC.